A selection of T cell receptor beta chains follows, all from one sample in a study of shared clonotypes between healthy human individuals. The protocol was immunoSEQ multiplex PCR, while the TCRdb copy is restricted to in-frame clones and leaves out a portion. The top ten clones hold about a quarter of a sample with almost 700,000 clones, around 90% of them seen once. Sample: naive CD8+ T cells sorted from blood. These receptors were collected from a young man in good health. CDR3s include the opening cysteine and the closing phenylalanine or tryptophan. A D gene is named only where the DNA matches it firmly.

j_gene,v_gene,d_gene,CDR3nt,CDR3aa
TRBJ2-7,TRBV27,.,TGTGCCAGCAGTTTAATTAGCGCCTCCTACGAGCAGTACTTC,CASSLISASYEQYF
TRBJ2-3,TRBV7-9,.,TGTGCCGTACAGGAAATTGTCGCGGGACCAGTCAAAGCCACAGATACGCAGTATTTT,CAVQEIVAGPVKATDTQYF
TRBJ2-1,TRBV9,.,TGTGCCAGCAGCGTAGTGGAAGGGGGGCAGTACAATGAGCAGTTCTTC,CASSVVEGGQYNEQFF
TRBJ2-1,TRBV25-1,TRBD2,TGTGCCAGCAGTGAAGGTGGCGGGAGGGCCGGGAATGAGCAGTTCTTC,CASSEGGGRAGNEQFF
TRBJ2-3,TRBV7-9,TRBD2,TGTGCCGGACTAGCGGGATTCTTCCGTGCAGATACGCAGTATTTT,CAGLAGFFRADTQYF
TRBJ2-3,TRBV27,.,TGTGCCAGCTCCTGGAGCCCTAGCACAGATACGCAGTATTTT,CASSWSPSTDTQYF
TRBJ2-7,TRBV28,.,TGTGCCAGCAGTTTAAAGGGCAGGGTTGGGGGGCAGTACTTC,CASSLKGRVGGQYF
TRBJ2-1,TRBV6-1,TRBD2,TGTGCCAGCAGTGATCGGGTGAGGGGTAGCGGGGACTACCTGGGGTTCTTC,CASSDRVRGSGDYLGFF
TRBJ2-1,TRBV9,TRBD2,TGTGCCAGCAGCGAGGGTAGCGGGGGGAATGAGCAGTTCTTC,CASSEGSGGNEQFF
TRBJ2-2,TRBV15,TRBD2,TGTGCCACCAGGAGTACCGGGACTACTAACACCGGGGAGCTGTTTTTT,CATRSTGTTNTGELFF
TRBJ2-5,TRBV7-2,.,TGTGCCAGCAGCTTAGATGGCGGGGTTCAAGAGACCCAGTACTTC,CASSLDGGVQETQYF
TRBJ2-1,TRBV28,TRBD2,TGTGCCAGCAGCCCCTTGCACTCCGGGACTAGTATTTACAATGAGCAGTTCTTC,CASSPLHSGTSIYNEQFF
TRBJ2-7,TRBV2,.,TGTGCCAGCAAAGGTCTCGAGCAGTACTTC,CASKGLEQYF
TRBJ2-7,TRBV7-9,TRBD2,TGTGCCAGCAGCTTTGAGGGTAGCGGGAGACGGTACGAGCAGTACTTC,CASSFEGSGRRYEQYF
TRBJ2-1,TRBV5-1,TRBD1,TGCGCCAGCGGGGACAGGGGACCCTACAATGAGCAGTTCTTC,CASGDRGPYNEQFF
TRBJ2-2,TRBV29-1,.,TGCAGCGCCAACCTCCCAGGGAGGCACACCGGGGAGCTGTTTTTT,CSANLPGRHTGELFF
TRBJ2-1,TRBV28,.,TGTGCCAGCAGTCCTGAAATGAGGGTTTCCGACGAGCAGTTCTTC,CASSPEMRVSDEQFF